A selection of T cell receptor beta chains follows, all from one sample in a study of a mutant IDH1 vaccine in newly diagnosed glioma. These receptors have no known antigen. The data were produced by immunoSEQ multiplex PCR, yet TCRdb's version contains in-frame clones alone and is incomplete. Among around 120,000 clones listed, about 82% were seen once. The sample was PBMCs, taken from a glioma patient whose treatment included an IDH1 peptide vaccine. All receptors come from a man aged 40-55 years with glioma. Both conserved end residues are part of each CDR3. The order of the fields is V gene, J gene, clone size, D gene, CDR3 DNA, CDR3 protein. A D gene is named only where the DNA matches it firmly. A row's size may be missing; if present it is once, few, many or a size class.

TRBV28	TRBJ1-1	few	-	TGTGCCAGCAGTTTAGGGGGTGGCACTGAAGCTTTCTTT	CASSLGGGTEAFF
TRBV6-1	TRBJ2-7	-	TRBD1	TGTGCCAGCAGTGAAAAGCCGACTGACAGGGGGCTTCTCTCCTACGAGCAGTACTTC	CASSEKPTDRGLLSYEQYF
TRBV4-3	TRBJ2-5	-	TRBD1	TGCGCCAGCAGCCAAGATCAGACAGGGGGCATCAAGACCCAGTACTTC	CASSQDQTGGIKTQYF
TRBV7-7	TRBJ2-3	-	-	TGTGCTAGCAGTTCTTTCGGTCGTCCAGATACGCAGTATTTT	CASSSFGRPDTQYF
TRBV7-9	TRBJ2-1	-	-	TGTGCCAGCAGCTTAGAGCAAAGTTACAATGAGCAGTTCTTC	CASSLEQSYNEQFF
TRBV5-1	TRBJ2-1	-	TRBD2	TGCGCCAGCAGCTCTGGACTAGCGACCAGGGGCGATGAGCAGTTCTTC	CASSSGLATRGDEQFF
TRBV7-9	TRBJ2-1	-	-	TGTGCCAGCAGCTACTCGAGGGCGAATGAGCAGTTCTTC	CASSYSRANEQFF
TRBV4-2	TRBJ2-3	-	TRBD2	TGTGCCAGCAGCCAAGAGACTAGCGGGACTAGCACAGATACGCAGTATTTT	CASSQETSGTSTDTQYF
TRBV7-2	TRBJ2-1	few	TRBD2	TGTGCCAGCATCTCCGGGACTAGGTTTGGGGATGAGCAGTTCTTC	CASISGTRFGDEQFF
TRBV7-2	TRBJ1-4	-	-	TGTGCCAGCAGCCAAGAGGGCCTTTTGGAAAAACTGTTTTTT	CASSQEGLLEKLFF
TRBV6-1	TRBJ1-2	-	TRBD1	TGTGCCAGCAATCATGGTGGGACAGGGGGATCCGTCGTCACCTTC	CASNHGGTGGSVVTF
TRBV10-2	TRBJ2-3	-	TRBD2	TGCGCCAGCAGGGCGGGGGGGTGGATAGATACGCAGTATTTT	CASRAGGWIDTQYF
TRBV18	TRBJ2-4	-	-	TGTGCCAGCTCACCACCTACATCGTGGGTCAAAAACATTCAGTACTTC	CASSPPTSWVKNIQYF
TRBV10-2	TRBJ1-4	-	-	TGCGCCAGCAAAAACGGGGCATCGGGCGAAAAACTGTTTTTT	CASKNGASGEKLFF
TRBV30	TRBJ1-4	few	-	TGTGCCTGGAACAGGGAATTGAATGAAAAACTGTTTTTT	CAWNRELNEKLFF
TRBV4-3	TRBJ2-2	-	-	TGCGCCAGCAGCCGCTCCGAGGGGGCGAACACCGGGGAGCTGTTTTTT	CASSRSEGANTGELFF
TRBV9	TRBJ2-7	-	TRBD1	TGTGCCAGCAGCACTCGACAGGGCTCCTACGAGCAGTACTTC	CASSTRQGSYEQYF
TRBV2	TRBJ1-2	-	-	TGTGCCAGCTCTATAGGGGGGGATGGCTACACCTTC	CASSIGGDGYTF
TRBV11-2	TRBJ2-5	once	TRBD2	TGTGCCAGCAGCAGGGGACTAGCAACGGAGACCCAGTACTTC	CASSRGLATETQYF
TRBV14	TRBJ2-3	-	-	TGTGCCAGCAGCCTGGGGGGGCGCCCAGATACGCAGTATTTT	CASSLGGRPDTQYF
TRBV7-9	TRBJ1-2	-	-	TGTGCCAGCAGCTTCAATAGGGATGGCTACACCTTC	CASSFNRDGYTF
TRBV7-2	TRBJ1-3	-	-	TGTGCCAGCAGCTTAGCAACAGCTTTCTCTGGAAACACCATATATTTT	CASSLATAFSGNTIYF
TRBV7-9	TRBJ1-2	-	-	TGTGCCAGCAGCTTAGCGTTAGGGATGTCCGGCTACACCTTC	CASSLALGMSGYTF
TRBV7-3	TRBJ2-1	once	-	TGTGCCAGCAGCCCGTACAAACGTGGGTACAATGAGCAGTTCTTC	CASSPYKRGYNEQFF
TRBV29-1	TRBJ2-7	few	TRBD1	TGCAGCGTCGGACAGGGTAGGCACGAGCAGTACTTC	CSVGQGRHEQYF
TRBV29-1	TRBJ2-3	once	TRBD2	TGCAGCGTACGACTAGCGGGAGTTTCTGATACGCAGTATTTT	CSVRLAGVSDTQYF
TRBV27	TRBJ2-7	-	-	TGTGCCAGCAGTTTTTCCACTCGATCCTACGAGCAGTACTTC	CASSFSTRSYEQYF
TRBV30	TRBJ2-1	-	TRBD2	TGTGCCTGGAGAACTAGCGGGAGCTATGAGCAGTTCTTC	CAWRTSGSYEQFF
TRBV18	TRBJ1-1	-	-	TGTGCCAGCTCACCAGTGCAGAGTCGGGACACTGAAGCTTTCTTT	CASSPVQSRDTEAFF
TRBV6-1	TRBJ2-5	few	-	TGTGCCAGCAGTGAGGTGGACGGCCAAGAGACCCAGTACTTC	CASSEVDGQETQYF
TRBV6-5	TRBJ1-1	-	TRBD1	TGTGCCAGCAGTCGACAGGGTGGGGACACTGAAGCTTTCTTT	CASSRQGGDTEAFF
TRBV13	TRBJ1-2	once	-	TGTGCCAGCAGCTCCCCGCAGGGAAGGAACTATGGCTACACCTTC	CASSSPQGRNYGYTF
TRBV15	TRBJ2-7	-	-	TGTGCCACCAGCAGAGATGGGTCCTACGAGCAGTACTTC	CATSRDGSYEQYF
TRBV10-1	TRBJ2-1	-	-	TGCGCCAGCAGTGATGTCAGGGCCTACAATGAGCAGTTCTTC	CASSDVRAYNEQFF
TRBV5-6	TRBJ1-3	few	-	TGTGCCAGCAGCTTGAGGGCAGGCTTCCCCCTCTCTGGAAACACCATATATTTT	CASSLRAGFPLSGNTIYF
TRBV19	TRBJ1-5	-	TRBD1	TGTGCCAGTAGTATAGATCGGACAGGGATGCAGCCCCAGCATTTT	CASSIDRTGMQPQHF
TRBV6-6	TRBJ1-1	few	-	TGTGCCAGCAGTCAAAGCGCACCGGGTTATGGCATTGAAGCTTTCTTT	CASSQSAPGYGIEAFF
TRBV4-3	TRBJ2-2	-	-	TGCGCCAGCAGCCCACGTCCGACAGGGAACACCGGGGAGCTGTTTTTT	CASSPRPTGNTGELFF
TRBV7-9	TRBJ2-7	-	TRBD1	TGTGCCAGCAGCTTCGGGACAGGGATCTACGAGCAGTACTTC	CASSFGTGIYEQYF
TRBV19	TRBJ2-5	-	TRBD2	TGTGCCAGTAGTATGAGTAGCGGGGAGACCCAGTACTTC	CASSMSSGETQYF
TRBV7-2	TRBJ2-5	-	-	TGTGCCAGCAGCCGGCCCGGGGGCGACCAGTACTTC	CASSRPGGDQYF
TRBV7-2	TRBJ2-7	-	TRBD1	TGTGCCAGCAGCTCCCACCGGGACAGGGGGCGGTACGAGCAGTACTTC	CASSSHRDRGRYEQYF
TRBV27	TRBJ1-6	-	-	TGTGCCAGCAGTTCTAGCTCCTATAATTCACCCCTCCACTTT	CASSSSSYNSPLHF
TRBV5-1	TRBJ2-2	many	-	TGCGCCAGCAGCTTGGGCGCATACACCGGGGAGCTGTTTTTT	CASSLGAYTGELFF
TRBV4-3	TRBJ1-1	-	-	TGCGCCAGCAGCCAAATAGGGGGGGTGGACACTGAAGCTTTCTTT	CASSQIGGVDTEAFF
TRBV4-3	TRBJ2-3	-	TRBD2	TGCGCCAGCAGCCAAGATAGGCCCGTGGGAAATAGCGGGAGAGGTACAGATACGCAGTATTTT	CASSQDRPVGNSGRGTDTQYF
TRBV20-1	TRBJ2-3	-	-	TGCAGTGCTAGGGCGGCAGATACGCAGTATTTT	CSARAADTQYF
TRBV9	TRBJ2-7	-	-	TGTGCCAGCAGCGAGAGAGGACGGTCTAACCCCTACGAGCAGTACTTC	CASSERGRSNPYEQYF
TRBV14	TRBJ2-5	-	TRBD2	TGTGCCAGCAGCCGAGGACTAGCGGGGGGGATGCGGGAGACCCAGTACTTC	CASSRGLAGGMRETQYF
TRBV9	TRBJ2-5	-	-	TGTGCCAGCAACCCCGTCGGGGGGACGGGGGCGGAGACCCAGTACTTC	CASNPVGGTGAETQYF
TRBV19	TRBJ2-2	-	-	TGTGCCAGTGACTCACAGGCGAACACCGGGGAGCTGTTTTTT	CASDSQANTGELFF
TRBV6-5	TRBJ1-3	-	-	TGTGCCAGCACCTTATCGGAGGGAGGAAACACCATATATTTT	CASTLSEGGNTIYF
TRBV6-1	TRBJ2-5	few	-	TGTGCCAGTAGAAAGATAGGCGAGACCCAGTACTTC	CASRKIGETQYF
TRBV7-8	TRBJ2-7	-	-	TGTGCCAGCAGCTTAGGAGGGACGAGGGTCCACGAGCAGTACTTC	CASSLGGTRVHEQYF
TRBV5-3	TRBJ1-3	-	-	TGTGCCAGAAGCCCCAGGGAGTCTGGAAACACCATATATTTT	CARSPRESGNTIYF